This is a list of T cell receptor beta chains from one sample in a study of T-cell reconstitution after alpha-beta-depleted transplantation in children. Each CDR3 protein is one row after TCRdb ran MiXCR on the PCR reads. The data contain 500,000 to 650,000 distinct CDR3 sequences, 10% to 12% of them singletons. This material consisted of PBMCs, mostly from graft donor cells, taken 180 days after TCRalphabeta/CD19-depleted stem cell transplant. Receptors were obtained from a female patient younger than 10 who had a stem cell transplant for aplastic anemia, so the T cells may come from the graft donor. Each CDR3 is given with its conserved first and last residue. Fields, in order: V gene, J gene, clone size, D gene, CDR3 DNA, CDR3 protein. A D gene is named only where the DNA matches it firmly. Clone size is given for some rows only: seen once, a few or many times, or a class if the clone is expanded.

TRBV5-1	TRBJ1-1	few	-	TGCGCCAGCAGCTTCGGGGACCAGGGGCCGAACACTGAAGCTTTCTTT	CASSFGDQGPNTEAFF
TRBV19	TRBJ2-2	few	-	TGTGCCAGTAGCACCGCGGGATGGGACAACACCGGGGAGCTGTTTTTT	CASSTAGWDNTGELFF
TRBV11-1	TRBJ2-3	-	TRBD2	TGTGCCAGCAGCTTGCCTGACCAACCGACTAGCGGGAAATGGGATACGCAGTATTTT	CASSLPDQPTSGKWDTQYF
TRBV18	TRBJ2-3	-	-	TGTGCCAGCTCACCCTGGGGGGCGACAGATACGCAGTATTTT	CASSPWGATDTQYF
TRBV20-1	TRBJ2-3	-	-	TGCAGTGCAAGACCCCCGGGCCTAGGGGATACGCAGTATTTT	CSARPPGLGDTQYF
TRBV20-1	TRBJ2-1	-	TRBD2	TGCAGTGCTGCGGGACTAGCGGGACAGGGAGGTGAGCAGTTCTTC	CSAAGLAGQGGEQFF
TRBV7-2	TRBJ2-7	-	-	TGTGCCAGCTTGCAAGAAGGCTACGCCTACGAGCAGTACTTC	CASLQEGYAYEQYF
TRBV5-6	TRBJ1-2	-	-	TGTGCCATGGGCCCCTCGTCTGGCTATGGCTACACCTTC	CAMGPSSGYGYTF
TRBV28	TRBJ2-2	many	-	TGTGCCAGCAGTTTATACCCGGGAATGAACACCGGGGAGCTGTTTTTT	CASSLYPGMNTGELFF
TRBV18	TRBJ2-4	many	-	TGTGCCAGCTCACGGATAACAGGACCCAAAAACATTCAGTACTTC	CASSRITGPKNIQYF
TRBV5-1	TRBJ2-1	-	-	TGCGCCAGCAGCTTGGATTACGGGAGCGCAAGCAATGAGCAGTTCTTC	CASSLDYGSASNEQFF